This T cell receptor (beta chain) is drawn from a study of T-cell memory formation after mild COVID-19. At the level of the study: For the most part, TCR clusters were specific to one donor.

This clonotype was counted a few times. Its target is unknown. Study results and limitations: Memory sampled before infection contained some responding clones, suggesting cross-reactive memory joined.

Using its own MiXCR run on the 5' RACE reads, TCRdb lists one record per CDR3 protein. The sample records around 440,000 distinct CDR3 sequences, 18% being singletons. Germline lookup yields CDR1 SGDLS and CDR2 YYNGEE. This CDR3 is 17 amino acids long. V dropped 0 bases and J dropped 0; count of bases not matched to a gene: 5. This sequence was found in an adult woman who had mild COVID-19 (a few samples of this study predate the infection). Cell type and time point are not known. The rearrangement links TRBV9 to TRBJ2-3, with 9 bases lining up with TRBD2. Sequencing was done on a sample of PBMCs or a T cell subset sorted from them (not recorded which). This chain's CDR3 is CASSVAFSGGSTDTQYF. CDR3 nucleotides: TGTGCCAGCAGCGTAGCGTTTAGCGGGGGTAGCACAGATACGCAGTATTTT.